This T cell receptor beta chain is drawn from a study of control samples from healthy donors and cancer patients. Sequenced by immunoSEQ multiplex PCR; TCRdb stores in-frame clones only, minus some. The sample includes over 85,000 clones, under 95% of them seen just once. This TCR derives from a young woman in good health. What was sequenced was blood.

In DNA form, the CDR3 reads TGTGCCAGCAGCAAAAGGCGTTCGGAGGGAACTGAAACAGGCTCCTATAATTCACCCCTCCACTTT. It translates to CASSKRRSEGTETGSYNSPLHF. The genes are TRBV21-1 and TRBJ1-6. TRBV21-1 is flagged as a pseudogene. This CDR3 spans 22 amino acids.